Shown below are 5 T cell receptor beta chains from a single sample sequenced in a study of molecular identifiers for immune sequencing clone quantification. TCRdb fed the PCR reads into MiXCR, producing one record per CDR3 protein. Here the sample spans about 640,000 distinct CDR3 sequences, roughly 21% being singletons. Sequencing was performed on naive CD8+ T cells from blood, with Jurkat cell RNA spiked in. Subset in this sample: FACS-sorted CD8+CD4-CCR7+CD45RA+ naive T cells. The origin of the receptors is a human donor in good health. Some libraries in this study had Jurkat cell RNA spiked in.

This clonotype was seen a few times. This chain connects TRBV20-1 to TRBJ2-5, with TRBD2 as a possible D gene (6 bases). CDR1 and CDR2 from the germline V gene are DFQATT and SNEGSKA (reference sequence). Trimming removed 0 bases at V and 5 bases at J, with 16 bases between. The CDR3 length is 15 residues. The CDR3 loop reads CSARDILGGRETQYF. CDR3 coding DNA: TGCAGTGCTAGAGATATATTGGGGGGACGGGAGACCCAGTACTTC.

In DNA, the CDR3 is TGTGCCAGTAGTATAACCACCAGGGCGTTGTTCGATGAGCAGTTCTTC. The encoded protein is CASSITTRALFDEQFF. The rearrangement joins TRBV19 to TRBJ2-1; possible D gene TRBD1, 5 bases. In germline, CDR1 is LNHDA, CDR2 SQIVND (reference sequence). This CDR3 is built from 16 residues. V was cut by 2 bases and J by 8 bases, with 19 bases left in between.

CDR3 nucleotides: TGTGCCAGCAGCTTAGGGGGGACACCCGGGGGGCCCGAAGCTTTCTTT. Translation: CASSLGGTPGGPEAFF. The rearrangement uses TRBV13 and TRBJ1-1, with a tentative D call TRBD1 (6 bases). This CDR3 comprises 16 residues. Germline CDR1 and CDR2: PRHDT and FYEKMQ (reference sequence). Trimming stripped 0 bases from V and 8 bases from J, with 19 bases between.

About this clonotype: One end of the junction does not line up with germline, which may come from a read error. This chain links TRBV10-3 with TRBJ2-7; the D is unclear. Germline V lookup: CDR1 ENHRY, CDR2 SYGVKD. The CDR3 extends over 11 amino acids. The CDR3 bases are TGTGCCATCGGTGATGGGAACGAGCAGTACTTC. Its protein product is CAIGDGNEQYF.

Turning to this clonotype: This clone may be a read error of a much larger clone one base away. This sequence joins TRBV20-1 and TRBJ2-1, with 9 bases that match TRBD2. The CDR3 extends over 14 amino acids. Per germline, CDR1 DFQATT and CDR2 SNEGSKA (reference sequence). CDR3 amino acids: CSARDSGGYNEQSF. The CDR3 bases are TGCAGTGCTAGAGATAGCGGGGGTTACAATGAGCAGTCCTTC.